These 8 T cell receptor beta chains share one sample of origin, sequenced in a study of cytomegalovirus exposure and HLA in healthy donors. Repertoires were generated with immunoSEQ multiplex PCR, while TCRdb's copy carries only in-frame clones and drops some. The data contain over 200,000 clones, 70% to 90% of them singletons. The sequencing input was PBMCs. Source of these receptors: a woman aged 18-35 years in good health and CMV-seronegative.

The chain's CDR3 is CASSLGQPSPTEAFF. In nucleotides, the CDR3 is TGTGCCAGCAGCTTAGGGCAACCTAGTCCCACTGAAGCTTTCTTT. This rearrangement joins TRBV11-3 to TRBJ1-1, with no clear D. This CDR3 has 15 amino acids. The germline V gene encodes CDR1 SGHNT and CDR2 YENEEA. Trimming cost V 1 base and J 4 bases, with 13 bases left between them. The full variable domain, completed using reference TRBV11-3 and TRBJ1-1, is EAGVVQSPRYKIIEKKQPVAFWCNPISGHNTLYWYLQNLGQGPELLIRYENEEAVDDSQLPKDRFSAERLKGVDSTLKIQPAELGDSAVYLCASSLGQPSPTEAFFGQGTRLTVV.

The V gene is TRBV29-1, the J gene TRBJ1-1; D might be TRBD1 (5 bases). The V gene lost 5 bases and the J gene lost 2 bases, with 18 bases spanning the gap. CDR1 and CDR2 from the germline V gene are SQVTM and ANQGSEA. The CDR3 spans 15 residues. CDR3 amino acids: CSVWGTGEANTEAFF. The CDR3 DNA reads TGCAGCGTTTGGGGCACCGGCGAGGCAAACACTGAAGCTTTCTTT.

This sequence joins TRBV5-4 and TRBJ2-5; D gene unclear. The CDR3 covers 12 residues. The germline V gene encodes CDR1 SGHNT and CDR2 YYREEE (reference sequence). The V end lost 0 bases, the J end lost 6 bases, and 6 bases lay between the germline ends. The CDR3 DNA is TGTGCCAGCAGCTTGGACTTGCAGACCCAGTACTTC. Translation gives CASSLDLQTQYF. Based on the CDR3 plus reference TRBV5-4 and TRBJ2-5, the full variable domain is ETGVTQSPTHLIKTRGQQVTLRCSSQSGHNTVSWYQQALGQGPQFIFQYYREEENGRGNFPPRFSGLQFPNYSSELNVNALELDDSALYLCASSLDLQTQYFGPGTRLLVL.

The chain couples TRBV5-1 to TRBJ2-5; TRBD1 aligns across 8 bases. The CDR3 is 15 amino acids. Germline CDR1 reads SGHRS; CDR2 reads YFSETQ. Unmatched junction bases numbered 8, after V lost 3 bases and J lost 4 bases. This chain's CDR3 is CASSYGQGRGETQYF. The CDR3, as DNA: TGCGCCAGCAGCTACGGACAGGGAAGGGGAGAGACCCAGTACTTC. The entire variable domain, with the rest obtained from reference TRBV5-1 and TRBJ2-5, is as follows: KAGVTQTPRYLIKTRGQQVTLSCSPISGHRSVSWYQQTPGQGLQFLFEYFSETQRNKGNFPGRFSGRQFSNSRSEMNVSTLELGDSALYLCASSYGQGRGETQYFGPGTRLLVL.

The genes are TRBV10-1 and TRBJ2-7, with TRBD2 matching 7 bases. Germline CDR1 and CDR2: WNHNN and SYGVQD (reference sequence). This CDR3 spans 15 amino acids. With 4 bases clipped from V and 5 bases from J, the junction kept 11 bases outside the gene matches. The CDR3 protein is CASSGGEGLSHEQYF. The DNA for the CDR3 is TGCGCCAGCAGTGGCGGGGAGGGACTTAGCCACGAGCAGTACTTC.

DNA for the CDR3: TGTGCCAGCAACCCCGAGGCGGGCTCCGAGCAGTACTTC. Amino acids: CASNPEAGSEQYF. This chain connects TRBV2 to TRBJ2-7; possible D gene TRBD2, 5 bases. CDR1 is SNHLY and CDR2 is FYNNEI in the germline V gene. Trimming shortened V by 7 bases and J by 6 bases, and 16 bases separated the two germline ends. There are 13 residues in the CDR3.

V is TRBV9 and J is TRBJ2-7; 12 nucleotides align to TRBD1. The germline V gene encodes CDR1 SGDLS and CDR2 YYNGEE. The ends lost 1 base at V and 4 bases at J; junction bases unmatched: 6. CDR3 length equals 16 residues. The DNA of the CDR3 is TGTGCCAGCAGCGTATTCGGGACAGGGGGCAGGTACGAGCAGTACTTC. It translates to CASSVFGTGGRYEQYF.

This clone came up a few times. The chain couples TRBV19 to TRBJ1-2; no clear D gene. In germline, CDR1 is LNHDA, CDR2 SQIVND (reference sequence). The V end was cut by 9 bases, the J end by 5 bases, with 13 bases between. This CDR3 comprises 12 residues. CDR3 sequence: CASFDWPYGYTF. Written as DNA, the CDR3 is TGTGCCAGCTTTGATTGGCCTTATGGCTACACCTTC.